This TCR beta chain emerged from a study of graft-versus-host responses after intestinal transplantation. Study details: Isolated intestinal, liver-intestinal, or multivisceral transplants were what recipients had.

About this clone: Its antigen is currently unknown.

Produced via immunoSEQ multiplex PCR; TCRdb's table is partial and in-frame only. Of 100,000 to 110,000 clones listed, over 75% are singletons. V trimming: 4 bases; J trimming: 3 bases; junction bases outside the gene matches: 6. The germline CDR1 and CDR2 sequences are ENHRY and SYGVKD. The CDR3 consists of 15 residues. The study, taken as a whole, reports: In recipient marrow, GvH clones were found, and some appeared first in ileum or blood.

The sample here was unstimulated CD4+ T cells sorted from spleen or lymph node cells, taken before transplant. The rearrangement links TRBV10-3 to TRBJ1-5; 7 positions match TRBD1. This sequence was found in a human donor who was the organ donor for an intestinal transplant. The CDR3 protein is CAISGEDRSNQPQHF. The CDR3 DNA is TGTGCCATCAGTGGAGAGGACAGGTCCAATCAGCCCCAGCATTTT.